The present entry profiles one T cell receptor (beta chain) with its context. The antigen remains undetermined. Germline CDR1 and CDR2: SGDLS and YYNGEE. The ends lost 0 bases at V and 2 bases at J; junction bases unmatched: 4. The CDR3 runs to 15 residues. These data are taken from a study of OX40 agonist ivuxolimab in advanced cancers. Study summary: At 0.01 to 10 mg/kg, ivuxolimab was administered intravenously to patients every 2 weeks. A mean age of approximately 58 years, range about 20 to 85, was recorded, and 70% to 85% were male. Three patients had partial responses: one hepatocellular carcinoma, two cutaneous melanoma. The study, taken as a whole, reports: No determination was made of the antigen specificity of the expanded peripheral T cells.

Only in-frame clones appear in the TCRdb table, and some are missing; sequencing was by immunoSEQ multiplex PCR. This table has about 83,000 clones, roughly 80% appearing once. The chain employs TRBV9 and TRBJ1-1; 7 bases map to TRBD1. Sequenced material: CD4+ or CD8+ T cells sorted from blood, taken in a trial of the OX40 agonist ivuxolimab. The receptor was derived from an adult with an advanced solid tumor such as melanoma, head and neck, liver or kidney cancer. The CDR3 bases are TGTGCCAGCAGCGTAGGGGGGACAGTCAACACTGAAGCTTTCTTT. Translating gives CASSVGGTVNTEAFF.